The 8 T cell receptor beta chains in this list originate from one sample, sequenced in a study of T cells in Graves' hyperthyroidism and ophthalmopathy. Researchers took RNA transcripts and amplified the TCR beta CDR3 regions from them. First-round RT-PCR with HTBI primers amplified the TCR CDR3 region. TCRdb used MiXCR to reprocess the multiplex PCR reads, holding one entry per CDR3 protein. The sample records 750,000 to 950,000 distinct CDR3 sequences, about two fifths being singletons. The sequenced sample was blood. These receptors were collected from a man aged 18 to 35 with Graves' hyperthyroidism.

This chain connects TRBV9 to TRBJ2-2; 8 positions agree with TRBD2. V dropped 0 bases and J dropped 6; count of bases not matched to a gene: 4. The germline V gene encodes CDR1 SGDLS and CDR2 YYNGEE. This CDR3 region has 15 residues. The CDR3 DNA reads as TGTGCCAGCAGCGTAGGTGGGACTAGTCCCGGGGAGCTGTTTTTT. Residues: CASSVGGTSPGELFF.

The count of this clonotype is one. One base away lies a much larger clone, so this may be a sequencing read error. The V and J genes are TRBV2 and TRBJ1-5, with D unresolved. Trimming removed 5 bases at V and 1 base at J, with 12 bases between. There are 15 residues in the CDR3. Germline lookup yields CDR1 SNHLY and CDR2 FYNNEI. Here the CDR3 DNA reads TGTGCCAGCAGTTCCGGCGCACAAAGCAATCAGCCCCAGCATTTT. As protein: CASSSGAQSNQPQHF.

The CDR3 coding sequence is TGCAGTGCTAGAGATCCGGTCCTGAACACTGAAGCTTTCTTT. The encoded protein is CSARDPVLNTEAFF. The rearrangement joins TRBV20-1 to TRBJ1-1; no reliable D call. CDR3 length equals 14 residues. Germline V lookup: CDR1 DFQATT, CDR2 SNEGSKA (reference sequence). Trimming shortened V by 0 bases and J by 0 bases, and 8 bases separated the two germline ends.

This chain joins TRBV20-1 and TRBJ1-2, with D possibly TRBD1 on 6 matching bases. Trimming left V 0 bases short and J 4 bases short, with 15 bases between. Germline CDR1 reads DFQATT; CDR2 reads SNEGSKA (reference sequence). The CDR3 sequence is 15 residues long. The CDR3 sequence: CSARDATGLPYGYTF. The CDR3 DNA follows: TGCAGTGCTAGAGATGCAACAGGGTTGCCCTATGGCTACACCTTC.

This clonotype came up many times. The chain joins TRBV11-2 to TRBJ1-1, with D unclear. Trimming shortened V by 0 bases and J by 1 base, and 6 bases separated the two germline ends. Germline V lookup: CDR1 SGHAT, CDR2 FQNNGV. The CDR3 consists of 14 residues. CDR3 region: CASSLEPANTEAFF. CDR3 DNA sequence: TGTGCCAGCAGCTTAGAGCCGGCGAACACTGAAGCTTTCTTT.

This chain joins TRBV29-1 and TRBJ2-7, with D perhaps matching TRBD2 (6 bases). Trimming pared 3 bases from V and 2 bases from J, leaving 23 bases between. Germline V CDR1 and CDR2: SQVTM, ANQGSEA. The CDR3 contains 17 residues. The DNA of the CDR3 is TGCAGCGTTGAGGTTGCGGGATCCGGGCGATCCACCTACGAGCAGTACTTC. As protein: CSVEVAGSGRSTYEQYF.

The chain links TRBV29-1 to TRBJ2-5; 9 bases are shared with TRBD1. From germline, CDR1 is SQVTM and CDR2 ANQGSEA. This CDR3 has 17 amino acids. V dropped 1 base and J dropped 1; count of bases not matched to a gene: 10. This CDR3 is CSVEGTGVYRRQETQYF. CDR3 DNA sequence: TGCAGCGTTGAAGGGACAGGGGTTTACAGACGCCAAGAGACCCAGTACTTC.

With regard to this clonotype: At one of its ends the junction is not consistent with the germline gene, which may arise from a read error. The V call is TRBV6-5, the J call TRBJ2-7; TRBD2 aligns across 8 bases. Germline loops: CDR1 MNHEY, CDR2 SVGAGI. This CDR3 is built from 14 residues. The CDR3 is CAGSFAGGSHEQYF. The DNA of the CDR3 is TGTGCCGGCAGTTTCGCGGGGGGCTCCCACGAGCAGTACTTC.